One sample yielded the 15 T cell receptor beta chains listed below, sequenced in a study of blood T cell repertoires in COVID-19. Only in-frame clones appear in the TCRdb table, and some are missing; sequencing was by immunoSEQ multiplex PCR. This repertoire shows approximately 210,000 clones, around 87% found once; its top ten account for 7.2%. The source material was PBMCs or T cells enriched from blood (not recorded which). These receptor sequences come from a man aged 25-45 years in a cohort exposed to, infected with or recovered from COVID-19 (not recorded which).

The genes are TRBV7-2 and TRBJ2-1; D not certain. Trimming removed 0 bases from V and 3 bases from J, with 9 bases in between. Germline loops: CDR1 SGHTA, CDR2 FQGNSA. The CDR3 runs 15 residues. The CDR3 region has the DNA TGTGCCAGCAGCTTAGCGCGAGCTATCTACAATGAGCAGTTCTTC. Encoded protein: CASSLARAIYNEQFF.

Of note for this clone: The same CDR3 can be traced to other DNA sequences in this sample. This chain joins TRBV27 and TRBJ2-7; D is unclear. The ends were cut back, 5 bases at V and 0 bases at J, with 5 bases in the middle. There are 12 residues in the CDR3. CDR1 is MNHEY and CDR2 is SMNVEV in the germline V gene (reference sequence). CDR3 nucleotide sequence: TGTGCCAGCAGTCCGAGCTCCTACGAGCAGTACTTC. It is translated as CASSPSSYEQYF.

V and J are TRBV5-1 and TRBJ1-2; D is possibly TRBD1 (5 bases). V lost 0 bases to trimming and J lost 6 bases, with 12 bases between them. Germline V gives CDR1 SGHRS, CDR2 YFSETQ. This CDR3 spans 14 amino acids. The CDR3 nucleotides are TGCGCCAGCAGCTTGGAGGCAGGGTCGGATGGCTACACCTTC. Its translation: CASSLEAGSDGYTF.

CDR3 DNA sequence: TGTGCCAGCAGCTTAGTACTAGCTAGCACAGATACGCAGTATTTT. It codes for CASSLVLASTDTQYF. V gene TRBV7-6 combines with J gene TRBJ2-3, with a tentative D call TRBD2 (6 bases). The germline V gene encodes CDR1 SGHVS and CDR2 FNYEAQ. The V end lost 1 base, the J end lost 0 bases, and 8 bases lay between the germline ends. CDR3 size: 15 residues.

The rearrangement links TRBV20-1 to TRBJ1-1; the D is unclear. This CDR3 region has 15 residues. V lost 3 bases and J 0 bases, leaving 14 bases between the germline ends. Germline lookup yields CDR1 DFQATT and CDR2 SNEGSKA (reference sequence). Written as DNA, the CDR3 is TGCAGTGCTAGTAAGTTCGGTAGCTTGAACACTGAAGCTTTCTTT. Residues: CSASKFGSLNTEAFF.

The CDR3 region has the DNA TGCGCCAGCAGCCACCTTACTCCGGGAGCCCTGAACCCTGGAAACACCATATATTTT. Protein product: CASSHLTPGALNPGNTIYF. This chain connects TRBV4-1 to TRBJ1-3; D gene ambiguous. Trimming pared 3 bases from V and 2 bases from J, leaving 23 bases between. Germline loops: CDR1 MGHRA, CDR2 YSYEKL. The CDR3 has 19 residues.

The DNA for the CDR3 is TGTGCCAGCAGCCAGGCCCTTTTGAGTGTAGGGAGTGGTTCTCAGCCCCAGCATTTT. This gives the protein CASSQALLSVGSGSQPQHF. The genes are TRBV4-2 and TRBJ1-5; D ambiguous. Trimming stripped 3 bases from V and 6 bases from J, with 27 bases between. Germline CDR1 is LGHNA and CDR2 is YNFKEQ. This CDR3 contains 19 residues.

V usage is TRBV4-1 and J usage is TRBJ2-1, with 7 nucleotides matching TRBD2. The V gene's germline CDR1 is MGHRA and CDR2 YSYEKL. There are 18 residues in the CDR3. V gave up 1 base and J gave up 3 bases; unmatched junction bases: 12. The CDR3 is CASSQAEVAGENYNEQFF. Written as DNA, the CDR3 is TGCGCCAGCAGCCAAGCAGAGGTTGCGGGAGAAAACTACAATGAGCAGTTCTTC.

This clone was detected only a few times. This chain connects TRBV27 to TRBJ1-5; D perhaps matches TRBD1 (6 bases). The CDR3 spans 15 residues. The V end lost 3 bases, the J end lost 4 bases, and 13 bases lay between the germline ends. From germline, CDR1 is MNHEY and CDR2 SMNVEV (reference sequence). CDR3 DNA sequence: TGTGCCAGCAGTTTGCATAACCAGGGGAATCAGCCCCAGCATTTT. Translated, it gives CASSLHNQGNQPQHF.

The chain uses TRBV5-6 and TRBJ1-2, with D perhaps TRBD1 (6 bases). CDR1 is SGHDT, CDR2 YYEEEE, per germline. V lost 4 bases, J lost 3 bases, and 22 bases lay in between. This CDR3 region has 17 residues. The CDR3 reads CASSPSPGPGDYYGYTF. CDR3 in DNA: TGTGCCAGCAGCCCGTCCCCCGGGCCAGGGGATTACTATGGCTACACCTTC.

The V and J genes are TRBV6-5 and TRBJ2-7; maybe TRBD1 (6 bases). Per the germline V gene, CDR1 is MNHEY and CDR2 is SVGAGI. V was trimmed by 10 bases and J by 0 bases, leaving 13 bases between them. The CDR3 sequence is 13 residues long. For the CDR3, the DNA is TGTGCCACCCAGACAGGAAGCTCCTACGAGCAGTACTTC. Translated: CATQTGSSYEQYF.

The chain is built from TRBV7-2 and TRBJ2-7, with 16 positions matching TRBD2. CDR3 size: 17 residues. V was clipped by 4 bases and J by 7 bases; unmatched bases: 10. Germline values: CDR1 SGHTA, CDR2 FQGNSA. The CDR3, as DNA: TGTGCCAGCAGCTCTAGAGGGACTAGCGGGAGGGCCGGGGAGCAGTACTTC. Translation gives CASSSRGTSGRAGEQYF.

CDR3: CASRGIPTGGVSNTEAFF. DNA of the CDR3: TGTGCCAGCAGGGGCATACCGACAGGGGGGGTGTCGAACACTGAAGCTTTCTTT. V and J are TRBV25-1 and TRBJ1-1; 9 positions match TRBD1. Germline lookup yields CDR1 MGHDK and CDR2 SYGVNS. V lost 6 bases, J lost 1 base, and 15 bases stayed unmatched. This CDR3 is 18 amino acids long. The full variable domain, rest sourced from reference TRBV25-1 and TRBJ1-1, is EADIYQTPRYLVIGTGKKITLECSQTMGHDKMYWYQQDPGMELHLIHYSYGVNSTEKGDLSSESTVSRIRTEHFPLTLESARPSHTSQYLCASRGIPTGGVSNTEAFFGQGTRLTVV.

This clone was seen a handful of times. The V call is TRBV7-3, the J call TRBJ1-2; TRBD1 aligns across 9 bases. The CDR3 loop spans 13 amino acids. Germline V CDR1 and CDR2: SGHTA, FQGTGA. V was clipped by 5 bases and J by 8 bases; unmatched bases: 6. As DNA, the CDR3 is TGTGCCAGCAGCCCGGGGACAGGGCTAGGCTACACCTTC. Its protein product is CASSPGTGLGYTF.

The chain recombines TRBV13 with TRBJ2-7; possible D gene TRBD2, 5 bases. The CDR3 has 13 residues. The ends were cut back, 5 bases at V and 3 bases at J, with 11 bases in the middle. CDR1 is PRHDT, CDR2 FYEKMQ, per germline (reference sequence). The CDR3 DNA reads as TGTGCCAGCAGCCCCCGGGATCGCTACGAGCAGTACTTC. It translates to CASSPRDRYEQYF.